Listed here are 8 T cell receptor beta chains from one sample, sequenced in a study of blood T cell repertoires in COVID-19. Clones were sequenced by immunoSEQ multiplex PCR, and TCRdb holds only the in-frame ones, with some missing. This table holds 350,000 or so clones, 80% to 90% found once. The source material was PBMCs or T cells enriched from blood (not recorded which). The source is a middle-aged woman with acute COVID-19.

J is TRBJ2-3 and V is TRBV10-3, with 9 nucleotides matching TRBD2. The CDR3 spans 14 residues. Trimming cost V 8 bases and J 1 base; bases outside gene matches: 4. CDR1 is ENHRY, CDR2 SYGVKD, per germline. In DNA form, the CDR3 reads TGTGCCATCCGACGGACTAGCGGCACAGATACGCAGTATTTT. It specifies CAIRRTSGTDTQYF.

This sequence joins TRBV7-9 and TRBJ2-5; D unresolved. With 1 base removed from V and 2 bases from J, the gap between germline ends came to 11 bases. Germline V CDR1 and CDR2: SEHNR, FQNEAQ (reference sequence). This CDR3 is built from 15 residues. The CDR3: CASSLDRLAQETQYF. CDR3 bases: TGTGCCAGCAGCTTAGATCGTCTGGCACAAGAGACCCAGTACTTC.

The chain couples TRBV19 to TRBJ1-2; 9 bases match TRBD1. The CDR3 is 16 residues long. From germline, CDR1 is LNHDA and CDR2 SQIVND (reference sequence). Germline trimming cut 6 bases from V and 4 bases from J; bases unmatched to any gene: 12. The CDR3 DNA sequence: TGTGCCAGTAGCATCGGACAGGGGCCTGTTGGCTATGGCTACACCTTC. Its protein product is CASSIGQGPVGYGYTF.

V is TRBV7-9 and J is TRBJ1-2; D is unresolved. Germline V gives CDR1 SEHNR, CDR2 FQNEAQ (reference sequence). This CDR3 comprises 13 residues. The V end lost 4 bases, the J end lost 8 bases, and 14 bases lay between the germline ends. In DNA form, the CDR3 reads TGTGCCAGCAGCTACGGTTCTTCGGGAGGCTACACCTTC. Protein sequence: CASSYGSSGGYTF.

The rearrangement uses TRBV3-1 (or the pseudogene TRBV3-2) and TRBJ1-2, with 7 bases lining up with TRBD1. The CDR3 has 14 residues. CDR1 LGHDT and CDR2 YNNKEL come from the germline V gene (reference sequence). The ends lost 2 bases at V and 8 bases at J; junction bases unmatched: 8. Written as DNA, the CDR3 is TGTGCCAGCAGCCAATCCGGACAGGCAGTAGGCTACACCTTC. Its translation: CASSQSGQAVGYTF.

The chain links TRBV7-2 to TRBJ1-2; tentative D call: TRBD1 (5 bases). V dropped 5 bases and J dropped 0 bases, with 13 bases sitting between them. Germline V gives CDR1 SGHTA, CDR2 FQGNSA. This CDR3 is built from 15 residues. Here the CDR3 DNA reads TGTGCCAGCAGCCAGTGGGGGGGAGCTAACTATGGCTACACCTTC. Translating gives CASSQWGGANYGYTF.

The genes are TRBV3-1 (or the pseudogene TRBV3-2) and TRBJ1-1, with unresolved D. The CDR3 totals 14 residues. Between the trimmed V and J ends, which lost 2 bases and 6 bases, there was a span of 13 bases. Germline loops: CDR1 LGHDT, CDR2 YNNKEL (reference sequence). The CDR3 DNA is TGTGCCAGCAGCCAATCCCTGACCGGGTCTGAAGCTTTCTTT. Translating gives CASSQSLTGSEAFF.

The chain carries TRBV29-1 and TRBJ2-1, with 14 bases fitting TRBD2. J gave up 9 bases and V 7 bases, and 8 bases lay outside the gene matches. Germline assignment: CDR1 SQVTM and CDR2 ANQGSEA. This CDR3 is built from 14 residues. The CDR3 coding sequence is TGCAGCGCTCAGGGGACTAGCGGGAGTACTGAGCAGTTCTTC. This gives the protein CSAQGTSGSTEQFF.